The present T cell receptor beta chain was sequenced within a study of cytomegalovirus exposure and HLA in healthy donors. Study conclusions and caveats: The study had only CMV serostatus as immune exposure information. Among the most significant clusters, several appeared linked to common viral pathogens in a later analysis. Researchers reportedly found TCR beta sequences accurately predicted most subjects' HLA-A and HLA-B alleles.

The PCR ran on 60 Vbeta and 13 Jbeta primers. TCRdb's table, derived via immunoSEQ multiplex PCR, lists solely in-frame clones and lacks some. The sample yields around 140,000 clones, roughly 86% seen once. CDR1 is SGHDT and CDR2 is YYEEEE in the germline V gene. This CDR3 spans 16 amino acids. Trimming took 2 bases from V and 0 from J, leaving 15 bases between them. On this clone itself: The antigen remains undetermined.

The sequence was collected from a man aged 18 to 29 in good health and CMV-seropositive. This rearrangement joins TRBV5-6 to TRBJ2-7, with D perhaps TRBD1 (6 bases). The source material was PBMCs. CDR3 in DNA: TGTGCCAGCAGCTTTCTCGGGACACGGAGCTCCTACGAGCAGTACTTC. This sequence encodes CASSFLGTRSSYEQYF.